This passage covers 26 T cell receptor beta chains from one sample sequenced in a study of tumor and adjacent non-tumor tissue in lung cancer. Three rounds of nested PCR, following a modified ARM-PCR protocol, produced the TCRbeta library. Each CDR3 protein gets one entry after TCRdb re-called the multiplex PCR reads with MiXCR. This table has 91,000 or so distinct CDR3 sequences, approximately 70% appearing once. No cell sorting was done before RNA was extracted from the tissue. Specimen: lung tumor tissue. The receptors were gathered from a man in his 60s with non-small cell lung cancer.

A word on this clonotype: One end of the junction does not line up with germline, which may come from a read error. V is TRBV29-1 and J is TRBJ2-3; D is uncertain. Germline V gene sequence: CDR1 SQVTM, CDR2 ANQGSEA. CDR3 length: 14 amino acids. The CDR3 nucleotides are TGTAGCTTTGAAGAAGCTTCCCGGAGAGGTACGCAGTATTTT. The encoded protein is CSFEEASRRGTQYF.

By share of the sample, this clonotype is medium-sized (0.01 to 0.1%). This CDR3 reads CASGWDRARYEQYF. The CDR3 DNA reads TGTGCCAGCGGGTGGGACAGGGCTCGCTACGAGCAGTACTTC. The chain links TRBV28 to TRBJ2-7; TRBD1 agrees at 9 bases. V lost 8 bases and J lost 3; bases outside the gene matches: 8. The CDR3 has 14 amino acids. Germline assignment: CDR1 MDHEN and CDR2 SYDVKM.

This clonotype was observed a few times. Compared with germline, one end of the junction differs, possibly owing to a read error. The genes are TRBV20-1 and TRBJ2-3, with a weak D call TRBD1 (6 bases). The CDR3 is made up of 12 amino acids. In germline, CDR1 is DFQATT, CDR2 SNEGSKA (reference sequence). This CDR3 reads CNAPSRTDTHYF. CDR3 in DNA: TGCAATGCTCCAAGTAGGACAGATACGCACTATTTT.

This clonotype was seen many times. The chain links TRBV28 to TRBJ2-3, with 12 bases aligning to TRBD1. The CDR3 is 15 amino acids. Germline trimming cut 6 bases from V and 5 bases from J; bases unmatched to any gene: 6. CDR1 is MDHEN and CDR2 is SYDVKM in the germline V gene. This CDR3 is CASRPGTGGLDTQYF. DNA for the CDR3: TGTGCCAGCAGGCCCGGGACAGGGGGCCTAGATACGCAGTATTTT.

This clonotype was seen only once. The V and J genes are TRBV11-2 and TRBJ2-1; 11 positions match TRBD1. This CDR3 contains 14 residues. V lost 10 bases, J lost 7 bases, and 9 bases stayed unmatched. From germline, CDR1 is SGHAT and CDR2 FQNNGV. This chain's CDR3 is CATNPGTGGNEQFF. In DNA form, the CDR3 reads TGTGCCACCAACCCGGGGACAGGGGGGAATGAGCAGTTCTTC. The variable domain in full, completed from reference TRBV11-2 and TRBJ2-1, reads EAGVAQSPRYKIIEKRQSVAFWCNPISGHATLYWYQQILGQGPKLLIQFQNNGVVDDSQLPKDRFSAERLKGVDSTLKIQPAKLEDSAVYLCATNPGTGGNEQFFGPGTRLTVL.

The sample holds many counts of this clonotype. The rearrangement joins TRBV6-5 to TRBJ1-5; D unresolved. The germline V gene encodes CDR1 MNHEY and CDR2 SVGAGI. V was clipped by 0 bases and J by 5 bases, with 11 bases between them. This CDR3 is built from 15 residues. The CDR3 DNA sequence: TGTGCCAGCAGTTACTCGATAACAGAAGATCAGCCCCAGCATTTT. Its translation: CASSYSITEDQPQHF.

Note on this clonotype: No conserved phenylalanine or tryptophan is present at the end of the CDR3, so a read error is the likely explanation. The V gene is TRBV13, the J gene TRBJ2-5, with 7 nucleotides matching TRBD1. CDR3 length equals 15 residues. Germline V lookup: CDR1 PRHDT, CDR2 FYEKMQ (reference sequence). The CDR3 spells CGSSLVRDREETQYL. DNA for the CDR3: TGTGGCAGCAGCTTAGTTAGAGACAGGGAAGAGACCCAGTACTTG.

As to this clonotype: A much bigger clone sits one base away, suggesting this may be a read error. This rearrangement joins TRBV11-1 to TRBJ2-2, with 9 bases matching TRBD1. Germline V lookup: CDR1 SGHAT, CDR2 FQDESV (reference sequence). The CDR3 is 17 residues long. The CDR3 DNA sequence: TGTGCCAGCAGGCGGACAGGGGCGGACCCGGACACCGGGGAGCTGTCTTTT. This gives the protein CASRRTGADPDTGELSF.

Worth noting for this clonotype: A much larger clone differs from this one at a single base, so this may be a read error. Since the CDR3 does not end with the conserved phenylalanine or tryptophan, this likely comes from a read error. The V gene is TRBV20-1, the J gene TRBJ2-2; no firm D call. The CDR3 sequence is 12 residues long. Trimming left V 5 bases short and J 2 bases short, with 6 bases between. Per germline, CDR1 DFQATT and CDR2 SNEGSKA (reference sequence). In DNA form, the CDR3 reads TGCAGTGCTGGGCAAAACACCGGGGAGCTGTTTTCT. This gives the protein CSAGQNTGELFS.

In the case of this clonotype: The CDR3 ends on some other residue instead of the conserved phenylalanine or tryptophan, so this is likely a read error. The chain employs TRBV28 and TRBJ2-5; unclear D gene. Trimming removed 2 bases from V and 1 base from J, with 5 bases in between. CDR1 MDHEN and CDR2 SYDVKM come from the germline V gene. The CDR3 has 13 residues. The CDR3 coding sequence is TGTGCCAGCAGTTTACACTCCCAAGAGACCCAGTACATT. Translation: CASSLHSQETQYI.

In regard to this clonotype: Sequence at one end of the junction differs from germline and may be a read error. The chain combines TRBV11-2 with TRBJ2-1; 7 nucleotides agree with TRBD2. This CDR3 has 17 residues. Germline CDR1 reads SGHAT; CDR2 reads FQNNGV. The CDR3 region has the DNA TGTGCCAGCAACCCCCGTTTAGCGGGTTTCTCCTACAATGAGCAATTCTTC. It translates to CASNPRLAGFSYNEQFF.

Points on this clonotype: This CDR3 is missing its conserved last phenylalanine or tryptophan, likely due to a read error. V usage is TRBV11-3 and J usage is TRBJ2-5, with D maybe TRBD2 (5 bases). V lost 9 bases, J lost 5 bases, and 19 bases lay in between. The CDR3 is 14 amino acids. Germline CDR1 is SGHNT and CDR2 is YENEEA. Here the CDR3 reads CARSPRGGEETQYY. CDR3 sequence (DNA): TGTGCCAGGAGCCCCCGAGGTGGGGAGGAGACCCAGTACTAC.

This clonotype appeared many times. The gene calls are TRBV29-1 and TRBJ2-7; a weak D match, TRBD2 (6 bases). The germline CDR1 and CDR2 sequences are SQVTM and ANQGSEA. V shed 7 bases and J shed 3 bases, with 13 bases lying between them. The CDR3 runs to 12 residues. In DNA, the CDR3 is TGCAGCGCTGAGGTGGGGGGCTACGAGCAGTACTTC. This gives the protein CSAEVGGYEQYF.

This clonotype is medium-sized within its sample. This chain joins TRBV6-1 and TRBJ1-1; the D is unclear. The germline CDR1 and CDR2 sequences are MNHNS and SASEGT. V lost 2 bases to trimming and J lost 1 base, with 8 bases between them. The CDR3 covers 14 residues. Here the CDR3 DNA reads TGTGCCAGCAGTGAAAGCCCACGGAACACTGAAGCTTTCTTT. Translated: CASSESPRNTEAFF.

Comment on this clonotype: A junction boundary mismatches the germline segment, possibly from a read error. The chain is built from TRBV13 and TRBJ1-3, with 7 positions matching TRBD1. The germline CDR1 and CDR2 sequences are PRHDT and FYEKMQ (reference sequence). The CDR3 is 17 residues long. The CDR3 loop is CASSSPVDRYSGNTIFF. The CDR3 nucleotides are TGTGCGAGCAGCTCTCCAGTGGACAGGTACTCTGGAAACACCATATTTTTT.

The chain is built from TRBV29-1 and TRBJ2-3, with a possible D match to TRBD2 (6 bases). CDR1 and CDR2 (germline): SQVTM, ANQGSEA. This CDR3 is built from 12 residues. In DNA form, the CDR3 reads TGCACCACGCGCGGGGTAGCAGATACGCAGTATTTT. It encodes CTTRGVADTQYF.

Points on this clonotype: This likely comes from a read error, as the CDR3 has no conserved phenylalanine or tryptophan at its end. The gene calls are TRBV6-1 and TRBJ2-2, with D possibly matching TRBD1 (6 bases). The CDR3 is 15 amino acids. Germline V gene sequence: CDR1 MNHNS, CDR2 SASEGT. The CDR3 DNA reads as TGTGCCAGCAGGCAGGGGACCGTCGGCACCGTGGAGCTGTTTCTT. It translates to CASRQGTVGTVELFL.

The chain joins TRBV29-1 to TRBJ1-5, with 7 bases fitting TRBD1. Germline-derived CDR1 and CDR2 are SQVTM and ANQGSEA. CDR3 length: 12 amino acids. V shed 7 bases, J shed 3 bases, and the junction held 3 bases outside the gene matches. CDR3 sequence reads: CSAGQINQPQHF. For the CDR3, the DNA is TGCAGCGCGGGACAGATCAATCAGCCCCAGCATTTT.

This clonotype was picked up many times. The chain joins TRBV29-1 to TRBJ2-3; D possibly corresponds to TRBD2 (5 bases). The CDR3 covers 12 residues. The germline CDR1 and CDR2 sequences are SQVTM and ANQGSEA. V dropped 5 bases and J dropped 3 bases, with 9 bases sitting between them. Here the CDR3 DNA reads TGCAGCGTTTGGAGCGGAACAGATACGCAGTATTTT. Translating gives CSVWSGTDTQYF.

This clonotype was counted many times. The rearrangement links TRBV5-1 to TRBJ2-1; no clear D gene. This CDR3 comprises 13 residues. CDR1 and CDR2 (germline): SGHRS, YFSETQ. With 2 bases removed from V and 14 bases from J, the gap between germline ends came to 17 bases. The CDR3 DNA sequence: TGCGCCAGCAGCTTAGGGTCTTCCTCCAGCGAGTTCTTC. This encodes CASSLGSSSSEFF.

This chain joins TRBV6-5 and TRBJ2-6; 8 positions agree with TRBD2. CDR1 is MNHEY, CDR2 SVGAGI, per germline. This CDR3 comprises 17 residues. J lost 7 bases, V lost 5 bases, and 13 bases had no gene match. Here the CDR3 reads CASSAAGVFFGANVLTF. In nucleotides, the CDR3 is TGTGCCAGCAGTGCAGCGGGAGTATTCTTTGGAGCCAACGTCCTGACTTTC.

This clonotype was recorded many times. This sequence joins TRBV10-3 and TRBJ2-2; D not certain. The germline gives CDR1 ENHRY, CDR2 SYGVKD. Trimming took off 8 bases at V and 4 bases at J, with 20 bases between the two ends. CDR3 length: 16 amino acids. This CDR3 reads CAISAKSASGTGELFF. CDR3 coding DNA: TGTGCCATCTCGGCCAAGTCGGCCTCGGGCACCGGGGAGCTGTTTTTT.

This sequence joins TRBV6-2 or TRBV6-3 and TRBJ1-5; 9 bases map to TRBD1. V gave up 9 bases and J gave up 3 bases; unmatched junction bases: 6. Germline lookup yields CDR1 MNHEY and CDR2 SVGEGT. The CDR3 has 14 residues. CDR3 in amino acids: CASSRDRVNQPQHF. CDR3 DNA: TGTGCCAGTAGCCGGGACAGGGTCAATCAGCCCCAGCATTTT.

A remark on this clonotype: This likely comes from a read error, as the CDR3 has no conserved phenylalanine or tryptophan at its end. The chain is built from TRBV6-1 and TRBJ2-3; maybe TRBD2 (6 bases). Trimming cost V 5 bases and J 0 bases, with 12 bases left between them. Germline values: CDR1 MNHNS, CDR2 SASEGT. The CDR3 is made up of 15 amino acids. The CDR3 bases are TGTGCCAGCAGTACCCCCCGGGGGAGCACAGATACGCAGTATTTA. This sequence encodes CASSTPRGSTDTQYL.

This clonotype came up many times. The chain combines TRBV7-8 with TRBJ2-5; 7 positions agree with TRBD1. This CDR3 is built from 17 residues. Losses at the gene ends were 1 base for V and 6 bases for J; bases not matched to a gene: 14. Germline CDR1 SGHVS, CDR2 FQNEAQ. CDR3 nucleotide sequence: TGTGCCAGCAGCTTAGAAGGAGAGGGGGCGGCAGGAAAGACCCAGTACTTC. It encodes CASSLEGEGAAGKTQYF. The full variable domain, with the rest looked up from reference TRBV7-8 and TRBJ2-5, is GAGVSQSPRYKVAKRGQDVALRCDPISGHVSLFWYQQALGQGPEFLTYFQNEAQLDKSGLPSDRFFAERPEGSVSTLKIQRTQQEDSAVYLCASSLEGEGAAGKTQYFGPGTRLLVL.

This clonotype was seen at least ten times. V and J are TRBV4-3 and TRBJ2-5; 7 bases fit TRBD2. Germline V gene data show CDR1 as LGHNA and CDR2 as YSLEER. After removal of 1 base from V and 4 bases from J, the junction contained 9 bases not matched to a gene. The CDR3 is made up of 16 amino acids. The CDR3 nucleotides read TGCGCCAGCAGCCAAGTCTCGGCGGGAGTGCCAGAGACCCAGTACTTC. As protein: CASSQVSAGVPETQYF.